A single sample is the source of the 5 T cell receptor beta chains below, sequenced in a study of CXCR3-negative and CXCR3-positive naive CD8 T cells (dated by TCRdb to the late 2010s). On the study overall, not on this receptor specifically: Compared with CXCR3-negative naive cells, CXCR3-positive naive cells had TRB CDR3s with higher hydrophobicity (lower Kidera factor 4), lower energy, and higher strength and volume indices.

These receptors' antigens are unknown. Sequencing instrument: NextSeq 550. The Human TCR Profiling Kit (MiLaboratory) was used to prepare UMI-labeled 5' RACE TRB cDNA libraries. The reads were reprocessed in TCRdb, with one entry per CDR3 protein sequence and no accompanying DNA. The table kept for this sample lists some 140,000 distinct CDR3 sequences. The top ten clones comprise approximately 0.5% of the sample. The sequenced material came from naive CXCR3+ CD8+ T cells from blood. In light of the paper, this sample's cell subset or site label describes: CD45RO-CCR7+CD27+CD95- naive CD8+ T cells expressing CXCR3 (TNR3+). The receptor set was obtained from a human donor in good health. Some clones in this sample may be carry-over from other donors' samples.

This chain links TRBV7-9 with TRBJ2-2; TCRdb lists TRBD1, though no DNA is available to test this call. The CDR3 loop spans 16 amino acids. Germline V lookup: CDR1 SEHNR, CDR2 FQNEAQ (reference sequence). This CDR3 is CASSLMGRQRTGELFF.

This sequence joins TRBV12-3 or TRBV12-4 and TRBJ2-1. The length of the CDR3 is 12 residues. CDR3 residues: CASGFGLNEQFF.

The chain couples TRBV20-1 to TRBJ2-5; TCRdb outputs TRBD1, but without DNA this stays unchecked. CDR1 and CDR2 from the germline V gene are DFQATT and SNEGSKA (reference sequence). The CDR3 consists of 16 residues. The CDR3 here is CSARDRASGDGETQYF.

The chain is built from TRBV3-1 and TRBJ2-1; the TRBD2 assignment by TCRdb is unverifiable without DNA. This CDR3 has 21 amino acids. Looked up from germline, CDR1 is LGHDT and CDR2 is YNNKEL (reference sequence). CDR3 sequence: CASSQPPEASGGGRGASEQFF.

The chain combines TRBV19 with TRBJ1-4; the TCRdb call, TRBD1, lacks DNA for checking. The CDR3 covers 14 residues. Per germline, CDR1 LNHDA and CDR2 SQIVND (reference sequence). CDR3: CASSPGTDDEKLFF.